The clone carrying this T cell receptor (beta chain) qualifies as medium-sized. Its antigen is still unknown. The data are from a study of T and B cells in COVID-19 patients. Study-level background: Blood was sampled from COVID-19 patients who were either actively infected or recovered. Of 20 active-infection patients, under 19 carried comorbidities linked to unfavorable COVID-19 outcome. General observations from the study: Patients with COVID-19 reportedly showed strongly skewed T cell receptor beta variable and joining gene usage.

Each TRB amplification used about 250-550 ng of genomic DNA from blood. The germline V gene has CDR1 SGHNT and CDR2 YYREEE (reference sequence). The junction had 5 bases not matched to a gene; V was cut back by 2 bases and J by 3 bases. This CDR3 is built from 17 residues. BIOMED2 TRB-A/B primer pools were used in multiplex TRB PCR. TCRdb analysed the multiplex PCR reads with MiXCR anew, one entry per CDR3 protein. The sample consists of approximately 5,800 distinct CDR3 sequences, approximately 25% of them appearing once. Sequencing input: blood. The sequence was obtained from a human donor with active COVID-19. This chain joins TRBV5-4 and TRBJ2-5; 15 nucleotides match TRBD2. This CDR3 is CASSFQRTSGGEETQYF. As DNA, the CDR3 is TGTGCCAGCAGCTTCCAACGGACTAGCGGGGGGGAAGAGACCCAGTACTTC. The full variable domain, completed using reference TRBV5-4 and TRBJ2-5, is ETGVTQSPTHLIKTRGQQVTLRCSSQSGHNTVSWYQQALGQGPQFIFQYYREEENGRGNFPPRFSGLQFPNYSSELNVNALELDDSALYLCASSFQRTSGGEETQYFGPGTRLLVL.